This entry lists 13 T cell receptor beta chains sequenced from one sample in a study of cytomegalovirus exposure and HLA in healthy donors. The PCR ran on 60 Vbeta and 13 Jbeta primers. The repertoire was sequenced with immunoSEQ multiplex PCR; TCRdb's copy has only in-frame clones and lacks some. This sample yields under 150,000 clones, of which over 60% are seen a single time; approximately 4.3% belongs to the top ten. Sequenced: PBMCs. The origin of the receptors is a man aged 30-40 years in good health and CMV-seropositive.

This chain joins TRBV6-6 and TRBJ2-2; D unresolved. This CDR3 has 13 amino acids. V lost 7 bases and J 3 bases, leaving 9 bases between the germline ends. The germline V gene encodes CDR1 MNHNY and CDR2 SVGAGI (reference sequence). CDR3 sequence: CASKTSDTGELFF. In nucleotides, the CDR3 is TGTGCCAGCAAGACATCGGACACCGGGGAGCTGTTTTTT.

V usage is TRBV7-9 and J usage is TRBJ1-4; a weak D match, TRBD1 (6 bases). CDR1 SEHNR and CDR2 FQNEAQ come from the germline V gene (reference sequence). Trimming took off 2 bases at V and 7 bases at J, with 11 bases between the two ends. The CDR3 is 14 residues long. CDR3 amino acids: CASSLQGKVEKLFF. The CDR3 DNA reads TGTGCCAGCAGCTTACAGGGGAAGGTTGAAAAACTGTTTTTT.

The gene calls are TRBV9 and TRBJ1-1; 10 bases agree with TRBD1. The CDR3 loop spans 15 amino acids. J was trimmed by 5 bases and V by 0 bases; bases with no gene match: 4. Germline-derived CDR1 and CDR2 are SGDLS and YYNGEE. The DNA of the CDR3 is TGTGCCAGCAGCGTAGTTCGGGACAGGGGAACTGAAGCTTTCTTT. Protein sequence: CASSVVRDRGTEAFF.

The chain couples TRBV7-6 to TRBJ1-1; 7 nucleotides line up with TRBD1. The CDR3 runs to 15 residues. J lost 2 bases, V lost 5 bases, and 8 bases had no gene match. Germline CDR1 reads SGHVS; CDR2 reads FNYEAQ. This CDR3 is CASSRAQGLNTEAFF. CDR3 bases: TGTGCCAGCAGCCGCGCACAGGGGCTTAACACTGAAGCTTTCTTT.

The rearrangement links TRBV9 to TRBJ1-3, with unresolved D. The CDR3 extends over 15 amino acids. Trimming stripped 4 bases from V and 0 bases from J, with 11 bases between. CDR1 and CDR2 (germline): SGDLS, YYNGEE. The CDR3 spells CASSKAGNSGNTIYF. The CDR3 DNA reads as TGTGCCAGCAGCAAGGCGGGAAACTCTGGAAACACCATATATTTT.

The V gene is TRBV2, the J gene TRBJ1-3, with 9 bases fitting TRBD1. V was pared by 7 bases and J by 6 bases, with 7 bases of the junction left unmatched. Germline lookup yields CDR1 SNHLY and CDR2 FYNNEI. CDR3 length equals 14 residues. The CDR3 nucleotides read TGTGCCAGCATTCGTCGGACAGGGGAAAACACCATATATTTT. Its translation is CASIRRTGENTIYF.

DNA of the CDR3: TGTGCCAGCAGTTCCGTCCTCCCCGGACTAGATGCCTCCTACGAGCAGTACTTC. Translating gives CASSSVLPGLDASYEQYF. This chain connects TRBV27 to TRBJ2-7; 7 bases agree with TRBD2. V trimming: 4 bases; J trimming: 0 bases; junction bases outside the gene matches: 15. The CDR3 length is 18 residues. Looked up from germline, CDR1 is MNHEY and CDR2 is SMNVEV (reference sequence).

The gene calls are TRBV19 and TRBJ2-7, with a possible D match to TRBD1 (6 bases). The germline V gene encodes CDR1 LNHDA and CDR2 SQIVND (reference sequence). V was cut by 3 bases and J by 2 bases, with 14 bases left in between. This CDR3 is 15 amino acids long. Here the CDR3 reads CASSMMDSSPYEQYF. In DNA form, the CDR3 reads TGTGCCAGTAGTATGATGGACAGTTCTCCCTACGAGCAGTACTTC.

The chain couples TRBV4-3 to TRBJ1-2; 9 bases line up with TRBD1. The V gene's germline CDR1 is LGHNA and CDR2 YSLEER. The CDR3 is 17 residues long. Trimming cost V 4 bases and J 0 bases; bases outside gene matches: 9. CDR3 bases: TGCGCCAGCAGCCCAGGAACAGGGGGCACAGCTAACTATGGCTACACCTTC. It encodes CASSPGTGGTANYGYTF.

The chain carries TRBV19 and TRBJ2-1; 8 bases match TRBD2. In germline, CDR1 is LNHDA, CDR2 SQIVND (reference sequence). CDR3 length: 15 residues. The trim removed 1 base at V and 6 bases at J, leaving 5 bases unmatched. In nucleotides, the CDR3 is TGTGCCAGTAGTATAGGAAATAGCGGGGTCAATGAGCAGTTCTTC. Protein: CASSIGNSGVNEQFF.

The sample holds one count of this clone. Germline is not matched at one junction end, which may reflect a read error. The rearrangement links TRBV7-9 to TRBJ1-2, with 8 bases fitting TRBD1. The CDR3 loop spans 16 amino acids. Germline assignment: CDR1 SEHNR and CDR2 FQNEAQ (reference sequence). CDR3: CSSSTPAGGNNYGYTF. CDR3 nucleotides: TGTTCCAGCAGCACCCCCGCAGGGGGCAACAACTATGGCTACACCTTC. Using reference TRBV7-9 and TRBJ1-2 for the parts outside the CDR3, the full variable domain is DTGVSQNPRHKITKRGQNVTFRCDPISEHNRLYWYRQTLGQGPEFLTYFQNEAQLEKSRLLSDRFSAERPKGSFSTLEIQRTEQGDSAMYLCSSSTPAGGNNYGYTFGSGTRLTVV.

CDR3 sequence reads: CASSLAGTSGRRRGNEQFF. The CDR3 DNA reads TGTGCCAGCAGCTTAGCTGGGACTAGCGGGAGAAGACGCGGCAATGAGCAGTTCTTC. V usage is TRBV7-8 and J usage is TRBJ2-1; 14 bases agree with TRBD2. Germline CDR1 and CDR2: SGHVS and FQNEAQ. The V segment lost 0 bases and the J segment 6 bases; nucleotides outside the gene matches: 10. The CDR3 length is 19 residues.

The chain links TRBV4-2 to TRBJ1-2; no definite D call. CDR3 size: 15 residues. Trimming pared 0 bases from V and 1 base from J, leaving 9 bases between. From germline, CDR1 is LGHNA and CDR2 YNFKEQ. CDR3 in amino acids: CASSQDSLVNYGYTF. The CDR3 DNA reads TGTGCCAGCAGCCAAGACTCACTGGTTAACTATGGCTACACCTTC.